A single sample gave rise to the 3 T cell receptor beta chains below, sequenced in a study of radiotherapy plus CTLA-4 blockade in lung cancer. Produced via immunoSEQ multiplex PCR; TCRdb's table is partial and in-frame only. This table holds 120,000 or so clones, about four fifths found once. Sequencing was performed on peripheral blood, taken from a patient treated with radiotherapy plus ipilimumab. These receptors originate from a human donor with non-small cell lung cancer who had a partial response to radiotherapy plus ipilimumab.

The chain carries TRBV28 and TRBJ2-4; 8 bases match TRBD1. The CDR3 loop spans 16 amino acids. The V and J ends lost 2 bases and 5 bases, in that order; junction bases with no gene match: 8. The germline V gene has CDR1 MDHEN and CDR2 SYDVKM. CDR3 amino acids: CASSLQGAGNQNIQYF. In nucleotides, the CDR3 is TGTGCCAGCAGTTTACAGGGGGCAGGTAACCAAAACATTCAGTACTTC.

This clone was detected ten times or more. The CDR3 region is CASTPRRETGELFF. The CDR3 DNA is TGCGCCAGCACCCCGCGGCGGGAGACGGGGGAGCTGTTTTTT. The rearrangement joins TRBV10-1 to TRBJ2-2; 7 positions match TRBD2. Germline CDR1 WNHNN, CDR2 SYGVQD (reference sequence). The CDR3 covers 14 residues. V was pared by 7 bases and J by 8 bases, with 10 bases of the junction left unmatched.

J is TRBJ2-2 and V is TRBV6-6; TRBD2 is a possible D gene (5 bases). The CDR3 is 13 amino acids. The V gene's germline CDR1 is MNHNY and CDR2 SVGAGI (reference sequence). With 6 bases removed from V and 7 bases from J, the gap between germline ends came to 12 bases. The CDR3, as DNA: TGTGCCAGCAGCCCACTCGGGAACGGGGAGCTGTTTTTT. This sequence encodes CASSPLGNGELFF.